This note documents a single T cell receptor (beta chain) sequence. Its antigen is not identified. Template switching added UMIs carrying a 6-nucleotide sample barcode. TCRdb reanalyzed the 5' RACE reads and collapses them to one entry per CDR3 protein, without DNA. The sample's table shows 420,000 or so distinct CDR3 sequences. Looked up from germline, CDR1 is KGHSH and CDR2 is LQKENI. This CDR3 is built from 14 residues. The data were obtained in a study of monozygotic twins with inflammatory bowel disease. Study-wide results and caveats: The inverse Simpson measure of TCRbeta diversity was lower in IBD patients than in healthy co-twins. Possibly reflecting limited power, no difference in repertoire similarity was found between concordant and discordant twins.

What was sequenced was blood. This chain connects TRBV18 to TRBJ2-7; the D call of TRBD2 rests on TCRdb alone, since no DNA is present to check it. This sequence was found in a human donor with ulcerative colitis or Crohn's disease, or a healthy co-twin of an affected twin (not recorded which). The CDR3 spells CASSPLGPNYEQYF.